This is a list of T cell receptor beta chains from one sample in a study of cytomegalovirus exposure and HLA in healthy donors. TCRdb's copy holds only in-frame clones and misses some; the assay was immunoSEQ multiplex PCR. The sample records around 210,000 clones, 80% to 90% being singletons. Sequencing was carried out using PBMCs. The receptors shown here come from a girl aged 2 to 10 in good health and CMV-seronegative. Each CDR3 is given with its conserved first and last residue. The D gene is left open where the match is weak. Clone size, where shown, is once, few, many, or a class for clones that have expanded.

d_gene	v_gene	j_gene	abundance	CDR3aa	CDR3nt
.	TRBV12-5	TRBJ1-5	.	CVSARGSNQPQHF	TGTGTCAGTGCGCGGGGCAGCAATCAGCCCCAGCATTTT
.	TRBV6-1	TRBJ2-3	.	CASSDGSGITDTQYF	TGTGCCAGCAGTGATGGAAGCGGAATCACAGATACGCAGTATTTT
.	TRBV27	TRBJ1-6	.	CASHKAGALRPLHF	TGTGCCAGTCACAAGGCAGGCGCTCTGCGACCCCTCCACTTT
TRBD2	TRBV30	TRBJ2-3	.	CAWRAPGLVRGTDTQYF	TGTGCCTGGAGAGCCCCGGGACTAGTGAGGGGCACAGATACGCAGTATTTT
TRBD1	TRBV2	TRBJ2-7	.	CASSDNLEDRVYEQYF	TGTGCCAGCAGTGACAACTTAGAGGACAGGGTATACGAGCAGTACTTC
.	TRBV5-6	TRBJ2-7	once	CASSLQDYEQCF	TGTGCCAGCAGCCTACAGGATTACGAGCAGTGCTTC
.	TRBV9	TRBJ2-6	.	CASSVARGSYPSGANVLTF	TGTGCCAGCAGCGTAGCTAGAGGTAGTTACCCCTCTGGGGCCAACGTCCTGACTTTC
.	TRBV9	TRBJ2-7	.	CASGPAYEQYF	TGTGCCAGCGGTCCGGCCTACGAGCAGTACTTC
TRBD1	TRBV5-4	TRBJ2-5	.	CASSWDRVQETQYF	TGTGCCAGCAGCTGGGACAGGGTGCAAGAGACCCAGTACTTC
TRBD1	TRBV7-8	TRBJ2-7	once	CASSLPRQGALRGTSYEQYF	TGTGCCAGCAGCCTCCCCCGACAGGGGGCTCTTCGAGGGACTTCTTACGAGCAGTACTTC
.	TRBV7-9	TRBJ1-3	.	CASSLTTGGNTIYF	TGTGCCAGCAGCCTAACGACAGGCGGAAACACCATATATTTT
TRBD1	TRBV18	TRBJ1-4	.	CASQGQAIEKLFF	TGTGCCAGCCAGGGACAGGCGATTGAAAAACTGTTTTTT
.	TRBV29-1	TRBJ2-6	.	CSVLSSGANVLTF	TGCAGCGTTCTGAGCTCTGGGGCCAACGTCCTGACTTTC
TRBD2	TRBV12-5	TRBJ2-3	.	CASGFRAGGFDTQYF	TGTGCTAGTGGTTTCAGAGCGGGAGGGTTTGATACGCAGTATTTT
TRBD2	TRBV2	TRBJ2-3	.	CASGRLAEPTDTQYF	TGTGCCAGCGGCCGACTAGCGGAGCCCACAGATACGCAGTATTTT
.	TRBV5-8	TRBJ1-2	.	CASSLEYTEPNYGYTF	TGTGCCAGCAGCTTGGAGTACACCGAACCTAACTATGGCTACACCTTC
TRBD1	TRBV4-1	TRBJ2-7	.	CASSQPKVLDRLSSKYF	TGCGCCAGCAGTCAGCCAAAGGTTCTGGACAGGCTTTCCTCGAAGTACTTC
TRBD1	TRBV7-9	TRBJ2-3	.	CASSWDRVGTQYF	TGTGCCAGCAGCTGGGACAGGGTGGGTACGCAGTATTTT
.	TRBV6-1	TRBJ2-1	.	CASSAQGSGDNEQFF	TGTGCCAGCAGTGCACAGGGATCCGGGGACAATGAGCAGTTCTTC
.	TRBV12-5	TRBJ1-5	once	CASGLVPGERSNQPQHF	TGTGCTAGTGGTTTGGTCCCAGGGGAGCGAAGCAATCAGCCCCAGCATTTT
TRBD1	TRBV30	TRBJ2-5	.	CAWTNSGTGFETQYF	TGTGCCTGGACAAACTCCGGGACAGGGTTCGAGACCCAGTACTTC
.	TRBV6-1	TRBJ1-1	.	CASSPDRRGVTEAFF	TGTGCCAGCAGCCCAGACCGCAGGGGTGTCACTGAAGCTTTCTTT
.	TRBV30	TRBJ1-2	few	CAWSVRGLDGYTF	TGTGCCTGGAGTGTACGGGGGTTGGATGGCTACACCTTC
.	TRBV5-1	TRBJ2-1	.	CASSLQGPAYNEQFF	TGCGCCAGCAGCTTACAGGGACCCGCTTACAATGAGCAGTTCTTC
.	TRBV6-1	TRBJ2-7	.	CASSEVAGYEQYF	TGTGCCAGCAGTGAAGTCGCCGGGTACGAGCAGTACTTC
.	TRBV25-1	TRBJ2-1	.	CASSEYGLPEQFF	TGTGCCAGCAGTGAATATGGACTACCCGAGCAGTTCTTC
.	TRBV27	TRBJ2-7	.	CASSFGDKYEQYF	TGTGCCAGCAGTTTCGGGGACAAATACGAGCAGTACTTC
TRBD2	TRBV7-9	TRBJ2-1	.	CASSRPSGRSYNEQFF	TGTGCCAGCAGCCGCCCTAGCGGGAGGTCCTACAATGAGCAGTTCTTC
TRBD2	TRBV29-1	TRBJ2-7	.	CSVEERGSSYEQYF	TGCAGCGTTGAGGAGCGGGGATCATCCTACGAGCAGTACTTC
.	TRBV6-1	TRBJ2-7	once	CASSVVDSGPYEQYF	TGTGCCAGCAGTGTAGTCGACAGCGGGCCTTACGAGCAGTACTTC
TRBD1	TRBV12-5	TRBJ2-5	.	CASGLSYGQGDQGAQYF	TGTGCTAGTGGTTTGAGCTACGGTCAGGGGGACCAGGGGGCCCAGTACTTC
TRBD2	TRBV7-2	TRBJ2-7	.	CASSSRTSVYEQYF	TGTGCCAGCAGCTCAAGAACTAGCGTGTACGAGCAGTACTTC
TRBD1	TRBV6-4	TRBJ1-4	.	CGSSPGQGNEKLFF	TGTGGCAGCAGTCCGGGACAGGGGAATGAAAAACTGTTTTTT
.	TRBV27	TRBJ1-6	once	CASKQVGSYNSPLHF	TGTGCCAGCAAACAGGTGGGCTCCTATAATTCACCCCTCCACTTT
TRBD2	TRBV5-1	TRBJ2-7	.	CASSLAATSGGAGYEQYF	TGCGCCAGCAGCTTGGCCGCGACTAGCGGGGGGGCCGGGTACGAGCAGTACTTC
TRBD1	TRBV7-2	TRBJ1-5	few	CASSPTGFGQPQHF	TGTGCCAGCAGCCCGACAGGGTTCGGTCAGCCCCAGCATTTT
TRBD1	TRBV5-1	TRBJ2-2	.	CASSTGTGTPNTGELFF	TGCGCCAGCAGCACCGGGACAGGGACTCCGAACACCGGGGAGCTGTTTTTT
.	TRBV6-5	TRBJ2-5	.	CASSYSSITQETQYF	TGTGCCAGCAGTTACTCGAGCATTACCCAAGAGACCCAGTACTTC
.	TRBV27	TRBJ1-5	.	CASRNSGGYSNQPQHF	TGTGCCAGCAGAAACAGTGGGGGCTATAGCAATCAGCCCCAGCATTTT
.	TRBV4-1	TRBJ2-7	.	CASSSRGGDQAYEQYF	TGCGCCAGCAGCTCCAGAGGGGGGGACCAAGCCTACGAGCAGTACTTC
.	TRBV5-1	TRBJ2-7	.	CASSLQVTYEQYF	TGCGCCAGCAGCCTACAGGTCACCTACGAGCAGTACTTC
TRBD1	TRBV6-8	TRBJ2-1	.	CASIADRANNEQFF	TGTGCCAGCATCGCGGACAGGGCCAACAATGAGCAGTTCTTC
.	TRBV21-1	TRBJ1-5	.	CASSKYRVGSNQPQHF	TGTGCCAGCAGCAAATACAGGGTGGGTAGCAATCAGCCCCAGCATTTT
.	TRBV25-1	TRBJ1-6	.	CASSEGKVRGDSPLHF	TGTGCCAGCAGTGAAGGAAAGGTCAGGGGAGATTCACCCCTCCACTTT
.	TRBV15	TRBJ2-1	few	CATSRGSDSAYNEQFF	TGTGCCACCAGCAGAGGGTCCGACTCTGCCTACAATGAGCAGTTCTTC
.	TRBV18	TRBJ2-1	.	CASSPGERSNEQFF	TGTGCCAGCTCACCCGGAGAGAGATCAAATGAGCAGTTCTTC
.	TRBV5-1	TRBJ2-7	.	CASSLTASYEQYF	TGCGCCAGCAGCTTAACAGCCTCCTACGAGCAGTACTTC
TRBD1	TRBV2	TRBJ2-2	.	CASSGSGTANTGELFF	TGTGCCAGCAGTGGCTCGGGGACAGCGAACACCGGGGAGCTGTTTTTT
.	TRBV10-1	TRBJ1-1	.	CASSEGPNTEAFF	TGCGCCAGCAGTGAGGGCCCGAACACTGAAGCTTTCTTT
.	TRBV19	TRBJ2-3	.	CASSIKGVTDTQYF	TGTGCCAGTAGTATCAAGGGGGTCACAGATACGCAGTATTTT
.	TRBV19	TRBJ1-1	.	CASTTTLNTEAFF	TGTGCCAGTACTACGACACTGAACACTGAAGCTTTCTTT
TRBD1	TRBV5-1	TRBJ1-2	.	CASSFRGQGYDGYTF	TGCGCCAGCAGCTTTAGGGGACAGGGGTATGATGGCTACACCTTC
.	TRBV5-6	TRBJ1-1	.	CASSTYFRFTEAFF	TGTGCCAGCAGCACCTACTTCAGGTTCACTGAAGCTTTCTTT
TRBD2	TRBV4-1	TRBJ2-7	.	CASSQLPLSGGRRAEQYF	TGCGCCAGCAGCCAATTACCTTTGTCGGGGGGGCGGCGGGCCGAGCAGTACTTC
.	TRBV7-8	TRBJ2-5	once	CASSATRGRGETQYF	TGTGCCAGCAGCGCAACCAGGGGGCGGGGGGAGACCCAGTACTTC
.	TRBV7-5	TRBJ2-5	.	CARSLTPTNYGGGETQYF	TGTGCCAGAAGCTTAACCCCCACCAACTACGGCGGGGGAGAGACCCAGTACTTC
TRBD1	TRBV18	TRBJ1-4	once	CASSLVDRLSTNEKLFF	TGTGCCAGCTCATTAGTGGACAGGTTGTCAACTAATGAAAAACTGTTTTTT
.	TRBV19	TRBJ1-5	.	CASSLRQAVQPQHF	TGTGCCAGTAGTCTCCGACAGGCGGTTCAGCCCCAGCATTTT
TRBD1	TRBV5-5	TRBJ1-2	.	CASSMTGVGLFVLYGYTF	TGTGCCAGCAGTATGACAGGGGTGGGCCTCTTCGTGTTGTATGGCTACACCTTC
.	TRBV11-2	TRBJ2-3	.	CASSLVRVPDTQYF	TGTGCCAGCAGCTTAGTCAGGGTACCAGATACGCAGTATTTT